The subject of this entry is one T cell receptor beta chain. This specimen comes from a study of blood T cell repertoires in COVID-19. Germline V gives CDR1 SNHLY, CDR2 FYNNEI. The CDR3 has 14 residues. V shed 6 bases and J shed 5 bases, with 15 bases lying between them. Produced via immunoSEQ multiplex PCR; TCRdb's table is partial and in-frame only. The sample yields some 330,000 clones, more than 85% seen once. Those enrolled, adults aged roughly 18 to 95 years, came from about two dozen US areas. Resolution of symptoms, clearance, or two negative PCRs was present in recovered Cohort 3 donors. V gene TRBV2 combines with J gene TRBJ2-3, with D tentatively TRBD1 (7 bases). This TCR was sampled from a woman aged 25 to 39 who had recovered from COVID-19. Sequenced input: PBMCs or T cells enriched from blood (not recorded which). As DNA, the CDR3 is TGTGCCAGCAGGTTCCAGGGGGGCTTAGATACGCAGTATTTT. This translates into CASRFQGGLDTQYF.